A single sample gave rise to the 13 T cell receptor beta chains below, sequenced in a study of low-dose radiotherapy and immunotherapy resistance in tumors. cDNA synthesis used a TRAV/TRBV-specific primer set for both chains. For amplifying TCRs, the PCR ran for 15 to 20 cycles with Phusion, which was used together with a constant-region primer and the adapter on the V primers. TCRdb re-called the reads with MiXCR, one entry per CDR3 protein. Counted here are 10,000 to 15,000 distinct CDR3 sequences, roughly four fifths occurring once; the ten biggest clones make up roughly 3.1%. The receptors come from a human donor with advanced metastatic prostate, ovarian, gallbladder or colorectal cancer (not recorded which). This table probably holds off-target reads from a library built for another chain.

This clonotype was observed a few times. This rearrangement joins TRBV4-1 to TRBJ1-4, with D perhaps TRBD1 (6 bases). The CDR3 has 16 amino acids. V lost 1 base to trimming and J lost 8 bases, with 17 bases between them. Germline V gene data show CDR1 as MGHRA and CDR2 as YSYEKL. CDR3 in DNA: TGCGCCAGCAGCCAAGGAGACAGGCGCCAAAGCGAAAAACTGTTTTTT. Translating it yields CASSQGDRRQSEKLFF.

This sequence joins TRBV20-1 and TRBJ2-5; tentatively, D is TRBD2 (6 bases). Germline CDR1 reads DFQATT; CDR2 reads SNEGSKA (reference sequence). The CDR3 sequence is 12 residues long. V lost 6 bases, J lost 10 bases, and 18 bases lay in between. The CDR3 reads CSAGSGQRHQYF. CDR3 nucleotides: TGCAGTGCAGGTAGCGGACAAAGACACCAGTACTTC.

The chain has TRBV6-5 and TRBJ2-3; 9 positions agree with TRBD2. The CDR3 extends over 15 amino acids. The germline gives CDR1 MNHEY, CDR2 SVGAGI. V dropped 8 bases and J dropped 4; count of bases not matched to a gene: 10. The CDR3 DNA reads TGTGCCAGCCAGGCGTGGGGGACTAGCTCAGATACGCAGTATTTT. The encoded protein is CASQAWGTSSDTQYF.

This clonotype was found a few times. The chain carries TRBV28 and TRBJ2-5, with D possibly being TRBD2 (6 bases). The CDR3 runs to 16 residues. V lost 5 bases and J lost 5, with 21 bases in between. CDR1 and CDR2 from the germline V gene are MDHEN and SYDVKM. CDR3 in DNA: TGTGCCAGCAGTGGCCGGGACTCGACGACCCTGGAGACCCAGTACTTC. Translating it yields CASSGRDSTTLETQYF.

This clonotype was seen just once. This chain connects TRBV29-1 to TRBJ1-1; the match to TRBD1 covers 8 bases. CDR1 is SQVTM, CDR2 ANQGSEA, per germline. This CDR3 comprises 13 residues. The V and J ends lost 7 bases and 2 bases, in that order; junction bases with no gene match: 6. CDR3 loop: CSGQGQTNTEAFF. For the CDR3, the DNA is TGCAGCGGACAGGGGCAGACAAACACTGAAGCTTTCTTT.

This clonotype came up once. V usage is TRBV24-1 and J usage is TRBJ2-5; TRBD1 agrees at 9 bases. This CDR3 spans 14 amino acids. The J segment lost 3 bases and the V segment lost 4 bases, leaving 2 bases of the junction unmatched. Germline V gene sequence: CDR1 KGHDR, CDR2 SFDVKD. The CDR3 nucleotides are TGTGCCACCAGTGACCGGGACAGGGAAGAGACCCAGTACTTC. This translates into CATSDRDREETQYF.

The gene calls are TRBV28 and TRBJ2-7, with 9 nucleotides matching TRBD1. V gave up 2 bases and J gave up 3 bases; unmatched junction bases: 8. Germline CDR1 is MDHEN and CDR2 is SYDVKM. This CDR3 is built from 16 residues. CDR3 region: CASSLTGQGSFYEQYF. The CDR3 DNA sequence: TGTGCCAGCAGTTTAACCGGACAGGGGAGTTTCTACGAGCAGTACTTC. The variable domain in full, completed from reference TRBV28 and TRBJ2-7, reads DVKVTQSSRYLVKRTGEKVFLECVQDMDHENMFWYRQDPGLGLRLIYFSYDVKMKEKGDIPEGYSVSREKKERFSLILESASTNQTSMYLCASSLTGQGSFYEQYFGPGTRLTVT.

Here the CDR3 reads CAISDLRGLRETQYF. Here the CDR3 DNA reads TGTGCCATCAGTGACCTCAGGGGTTTGCGGGAGACCCAGTACTTC. The V gene is TRBV10-3, the J gene TRBJ2-5; perhaps TRBD1 as D (6 bases). This CDR3 region has 15 residues. CDR1 and CDR2 (germline): ENHRY, SYGVKD. V lost 3 bases, J lost 5 bases, and 16 bases lay in between.

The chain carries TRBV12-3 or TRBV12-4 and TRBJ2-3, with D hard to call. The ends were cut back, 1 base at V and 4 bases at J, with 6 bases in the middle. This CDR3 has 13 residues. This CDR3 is CASSLGAADTQYF. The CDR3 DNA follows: TGTGCCAGCAGTTTAGGGGCGGCAGATACGCAGTATTTT.

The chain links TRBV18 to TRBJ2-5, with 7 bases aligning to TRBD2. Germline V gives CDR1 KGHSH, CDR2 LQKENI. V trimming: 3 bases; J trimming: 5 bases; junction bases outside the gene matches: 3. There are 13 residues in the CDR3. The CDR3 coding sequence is TGTGCCAGCTCACCTGCGGGAGTGGAGACCCAGTACTTC. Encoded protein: CASSPAGVETQYF.

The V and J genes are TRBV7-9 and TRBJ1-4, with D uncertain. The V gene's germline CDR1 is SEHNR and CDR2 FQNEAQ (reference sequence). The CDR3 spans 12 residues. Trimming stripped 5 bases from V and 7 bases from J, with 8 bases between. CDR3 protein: CASSVKSEKLFF. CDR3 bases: TGTGCCAGCAGCGTCAAGAGTGAAAAACTGTTTTTT.

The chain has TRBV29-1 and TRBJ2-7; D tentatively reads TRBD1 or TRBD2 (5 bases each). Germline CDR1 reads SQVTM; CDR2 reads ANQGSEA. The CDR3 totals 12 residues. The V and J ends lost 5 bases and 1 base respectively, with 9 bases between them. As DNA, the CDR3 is TGCAGCGTTAGGGACGGGTCCTACGAGCAGTACTTC. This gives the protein CSVRDGSYEQYF.

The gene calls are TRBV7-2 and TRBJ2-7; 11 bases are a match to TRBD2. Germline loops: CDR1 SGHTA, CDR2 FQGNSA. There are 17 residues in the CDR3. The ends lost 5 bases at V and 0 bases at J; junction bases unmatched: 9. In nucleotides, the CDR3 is TGTGCCAGCAGCCGCTTAACTAGCGGGAGAATCTCCTACGAGCAGTACTTC. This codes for CASSRLTSGRISYEQYF. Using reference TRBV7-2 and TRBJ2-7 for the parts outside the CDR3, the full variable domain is GAGVSQSPSNKVTEKGKDVELRCDPISGHTALYWYRQSLGQGLEFLIYFQGNSAPDKSGLPSDRFSAERTGGSVSTLTIQRTQQEDSAVYLCASSRLTSGRISYEQYFGPGTRLTVT.